What follows describes a single T cell receptor (beta chain). Its antigen remains unidentified. Germline V gives CDR1 MGHRA, CDR2 YSYEKL. The CDR3 extends over 16 amino acids. Trimming stripped 0 bases from V and 0 bases from J, with 9 bases between. This sample was taken from a study of T cells in localized non-small cell lung cancer. General study points: Appearing in adjacent lung were a median roughly 60 of the top 100 tumor clones. Because sequencing included only one region (of the tumor), heterogeneity remains possible.

The method was immunoSEQ multiplex PCR; TCRdb's version includes in-frame clones alone and lacks a portion of them. The table includes 55,000 to 75,000 clones, just over 90% detected once. Source: peripheral blood, taken before any cancer treatment. V and J are TRBV4-1 and TRBJ2-1; the D is unclear. The receptor comes from a man aged 35 to 70 with stage I lung adenocarcinoma. CDR3 DNA sequence: TGCGCCAGCAGCCAAGAACCGGGCACCTCCTACAATGAGCAGTTCTTC. As protein: CASSQEPGTSYNEQFF.